These 28 T cell receptor beta chains were sequenced from one sample in a study of T cells in tuberculosis (dated by TCRdb to 2017 to 2018). The library was made by the immunoSEQ multiplex PCR assay. TCRdb took over this immuneACCESS table, retaining in-frame rearrangements with V and J assigned. Such tables are incomplete; in checked studies, under half of the missing clones stem from an unresolved V gene, and the remainder is unexplained. A total of around 30,000 clones appear in this sample, just over 90% of them only once. Around 4.6% of the sample comes from the top ten. The material sequenced was PBMCs. The receptors originated from a donor aged 10 to 29 with latent tuberculosis or without tuberculosis infection.

V gene TRBV29-1 combines with J gene TRBJ1-2; D unclear. This CDR3 contains 12 residues. The germline V gene has CDR1 SQVTM and CDR2 ANQGSEA. Trimming left V 4 bases short and J 4 bases short, with 10 bases between. The CDR3 loop reads CSVVGETYGYTF. The CDR3 coding sequence is TGCAGCGTTGTAGGAGAGACCTATGGCTACACCTTC.

The chain links TRBV9 to TRBJ2-3, with 8 bases lining up with TRBD2. CDR1 and CDR2 (germline): SGDLS, YYNGEE. The trim removed 2 bases at V and 6 bases at J, leaving 8 bases unmatched. This CDR3 is 15 amino acids long. The CDR3 spells CASSVGGGSLDTQYF. The CDR3, as DNA: TGTGCCAGCAGCGTCGGCGGGGGGTCCCTGGATACGCAGTATTTT.

As DNA, the CDR3 is TGTGCCAGTAGTATGTCAGAAGAGACCCAGTACTTC. Its translation is CASSMSEETQYF. The chain links TRBV19 to TRBJ2-5; no reliable D call. The CDR3 contains 12 residues. Germline CDR1 reads LNHDA; CDR2 reads SQIVND (reference sequence). V was cut by 3 bases and J by 3 bases, with 5 bases left in between.

The chain joins TRBV15 to TRBJ2-5, with 7 bases that match TRBD1. The germline V gene encodes CDR1 LNHNV and CDR2 YYDKDF (reference sequence). The length of the CDR3 is 14 residues. The V gene end was trimmed by 4 bases and the J gene end by 1 base; junction bases not matched to a gene: 3. The CDR3 bases are TGTGCCACCAGCACAGGGACAGCCCAAGAGACCCAGTACTTC. Amino acids: CATSTGTAQETQYF.

The genes are TRBV28 and TRBJ2-2, with D possibly matching TRBD2 (5 bases). The germline CDR1 and CDR2 sequences are MDHEN and SYDVKM. The CDR3 sequence is 13 residues long. The V gene lost 5 bases and the J gene lost 4 bases, with 8 bases spanning the gap. The CDR3 is CASSPEGTGELFF. DNA of the CDR3: TGTGCCAGCAGTCCTGAGGGCACCGGGGAGCTGTTTTTT.

This chain links TRBV6-1 with TRBJ2-1; 10 bases match TRBD2. V was pared by 1 base and J by 9 bases, with 6 bases of the junction left unmatched. The length of the CDR3 is 15 residues. From germline, CDR1 is MNHNS and CDR2 SASEGT. CDR3 nucleotides: TGTGCCAGCAGTGAAGAGCCAGCGGGAGGGAGTGAGCAGTTCTTC. This encodes CASSEEPAGGSEQFF.

This sequence joins TRBV7-6 and TRBJ2-7; 11 bases are shared with TRBD1. Germline V CDR1 and CDR2: SGHVS, FNYEAQ. The CDR3 spans 18 residues. V was clipped by 2 bases and J by 13 bases; unmatched bases: 22. Here the CDR3 reads CASSLSPAPGQGAFSFYF. For the CDR3, the DNA is TGTGCCAGCAGCTTATCCCCTGCCCCTGGACAGGGGGCATTCTCCTTCTACTTC.

The V call is TRBV4-1, the J call TRBJ2-6; D may be TRBD1 (6 bases). The V gene lost 4 bases and the J gene lost 0 bases, with 19 bases spanning the gap. CDR1 and CDR2 from the germline V gene are MGHRA and YSYEKL. The CDR3 has 19 residues. DNA of the CDR3: TGCGCCAGCAGCCCGACGCTATCCACAGGGTACTCTGGGGCCAACGTCCTGACTTTC. Translation gives CASSPTLSTGYSGANVLTF.

V is TRBV6-6 and J is TRBJ1-6; D is unresolved. The CDR3 is made up of 15 amino acids. Germline-derived CDR1 and CDR2 are MNHNY and SVGAGI (reference sequence). The V end lost 5 bases, the J end lost 5 bases, and 13 bases lay between the germline ends. For the CDR3, the DNA is TGTGCCAGCAGTCGGACTGGGGTTAATAATTCACCCCTCCACTTT. It is translated as CASSRTGVNNSPLHF.

The rearrangement links TRBV11-1 to TRBJ2-1; D is ambiguous. V lost 1 base to trimming and J lost 4 bases, with 5 bases between them. The CDR3 contains 13 residues. Germline-derived CDR1 and CDR2 are SGHAT and FQDESV (reference sequence). CDR3 sequence reads: CASSLGDYNEQFF. CDR3 DNA sequence: TGTGCCAGCAGCTTAGGAGATTACAATGAGCAGTTCTTC. The whole variable domain, filled in from reference TRBV11-1 and TRBJ2-1, reads EAEVAQSPRYKITEKSQAVAFWCDPISGHATLYWYRQILGQGPELLVQFQDESVVDDSQLPKDRFSAERLKGVDSTLKIQPAELGDSAMYLCASSLGDYNEQFFGPGTRLTVL.

The chain joins TRBV10-3 to TRBJ2-3, with 8 bases aligning to TRBD2. The CDR3 is made up of 14 amino acids. Germline V gives CDR1 ENHRY, CDR2 SYGVKD. Trimming cost V 3 bases and J 6 bases; bases outside gene matches: 5. For the CDR3, the DNA is TGTGCCATCAGTGACTTTAGCGGGGAGGATACGCAGTATTTT. As protein: CAISDFSGEDTQYF.

The genes are TRBV5-1 and TRBJ2-3, with 9 nucleotides matching TRBD2. With V trimmed by 0 bases and J by 1 base, 3 bases remained unmatched. Germline CDR1 is SGHRS and CDR2 is YFSETQ. The CDR3 contains 16 residues. The CDR3 spells CASSLALAGRTDTQYF. The DNA for the CDR3 is TGCGCCAGCAGCTTGGCCCTAGCGGGGCGCACAGATACGCAGTATTTT.

The rearrangement links TRBV5-6 to TRBJ2-2; maybe TRBD2 (6 bases). The germline gives CDR1 SGHDT, CDR2 YYEEEE. V was trimmed by 6 bases and J by 1 base, leaving 16 bases between them. The CDR3 extends over 16 amino acids. DNA of the CDR3: TGTGCCAGCACCGGGTGGAGGGGCGGGAACACCGGGGAGCTGTTTTTT. Residues: CASTGWRGGNTGELFF.

This chain uses TRBV29-1 with TRBJ2-1; D possibly corresponds to TRBD1 (6 bases). V was cut by 7 bases and J by 4 bases, with 17 bases left in between. Germline V gene sequence: CDR1 SQVTM, CDR2 ANQGSEA. The CDR3 runs to 14 residues. The CDR3 is CSAVQGNVYNEQFF. CDR3 nucleotides: TGCAGCGCCGTACAGGGAAATGTATACAATGAGCAGTTCTTC.

The chain couples TRBV13 to TRBJ2-2; D remains unclear. Trimming removed 5 bases at V and 4 bases at J, with 20 bases between. The CDR3 is 17 amino acids. CDR1 and CDR2 (germline): PRHDT, FYEKMQ (reference sequence). The CDR3 region is CASSPAVKLPGTGELFF. In DNA, the CDR3 is TGTGCCAGCAGCCCCGCGGTAAAGCTGCCGGGCACCGGGGAGCTGTTTTTT.

The rearrangement links TRBV4-2 to TRBJ1-5, with D perhaps TRBD1 (6 bases). This CDR3 has 15 residues. With 1 base removed from V and 2 bases from J, the gap between germline ends came to 9 bases. CDR1 is LGHNA, CDR2 YNFKEQ, per germline. The CDR3 DNA sequence: TGTGCCAGCAGCCAAGTAGCAGGGGGCAATCAGCCCCAGCATTTT. Its translation is CASSQVAGGNQPQHF.

This chain uses TRBV18 with TRBJ2-7, with TRBD1 matching over 11 bases. After removal of 6 bases from V and 7 bases from J, the junction contained 11 bases not matched to a gene. This CDR3 has 15 residues. Germline CDR1 KGHSH, CDR2 LQKENI. This chain's CDR3 is CASSPSRTGGREQYF. In DNA form, the CDR3 reads TGTGCCAGCTCCCCCAGTAGGACAGGGGGCAGGGAGCAGTACTTC.

V and J are TRBV5-1 and TRBJ2-1; TRBD1 is a possible D gene (6 bases). Germline lookup yields CDR1 SGHRS and CDR2 YFSETQ. Trimming took 4 bases from V and 0 from J, leaving 14 bases between them. The CDR3 extends over 16 amino acids. CDR3 DNA sequence: TGCGCCAGCAGCATCGACAGGAGTAGCTCCTACAATGAGCAGTTCTTC. Protein sequence: CASSIDRSSSYNEQFF.

This clone was observed a single time. V usage is TRBV7-9 and J usage is TRBJ1-1; D unclear. This CDR3 contains 15 residues. CDR1 and CDR2 from the germline V gene are SEHNR and FQNEAQ (reference sequence). Trimming left V 1 base short and J 5 bases short, with 14 bases between. CDR3 loop: CASSLVPGRGTEAFF. The DNA for the CDR3 is TGTGCCAGCAGCTTAGTTCCGGGGAGAGGGACTGAAGCTTTCTTT. Combining the CDR3 with reference TRBV7-9 and TRBJ1-1 gives the whole variable domain DTGVSQNPRHKITKRGQNVTFRCDPISEHNRLYWYRQTLGQGPEFLTYFQNEAQLEKSRLLSDRFSAERPKGSFSTLEIQRTEQGDSAMYLCASSLVPGRGTEAFFGQGTRLTVV.

This clone appeared a single time. The V and J genes are TRBV10-3 and TRBJ1-5, with TRBD1 as a possible D gene (5 bases). V lost 10 bases, J lost 2 bases, and 18 bases lay in between. Germline V gene data show CDR1 as ENHRY and CDR2 as SYGVKD. This CDR3 has 15 amino acids. CDR3 coding DNA: TGTGCCACTGCCGGACCCCCGGGGGGCAATCAGCCCCAGCATTTT. Amino acid sequence: CATAGPPGGNQPQHF.

V gene TRBV25-1 combines with J gene TRBJ2-2; 9 bases map to TRBD1. Germline V lookup: CDR1 MGHDK, CDR2 SYGVNS. V was clipped by 6 bases and J by 6 bases; unmatched bases: 11. The length of the CDR3 is 16 residues. Here the CDR3 reads CASSDSATGGPGELFF. DNA for the CDR3: TGTGCCAGCAGCGACTCGGCAACAGGGGGCCCCGGGGAGCTGTTTTTT.

The V gene is TRBV4-2, the J gene TRBJ2-3, with 10 bases lining up with TRBD2. The V and J ends lost 0 bases and 3 bases, in that order; junction bases with no gene match: 6. This CDR3 has 17 residues. The V gene's germline CDR1 is LGHNA and CDR2 YNFKEQ. CDR3 in amino acids: CASSQDLASGGTDTQYF. Here the CDR3 DNA reads TGTGCCAGCAGCCAAGATCTGGCTAGCGGGGGTACAGATACGCAGTATTTT.

The genes are TRBV5-1 and TRBJ2-3, with 8 bases identical to TRBD2. Germline-derived CDR1 and CDR2 are SGHRS and YFSETQ. This CDR3 comprises 16 residues. V gave up 6 bases and J gave up 2 bases; unmatched junction bases: 11. The CDR3 loop is CASTGGAGGTTDTQYF. As DNA, the CDR3 is TGCGCCAGCACCGGCGGGGCGGGGGGAACCACAGATACGCAGTATTTT.

Here the CDR3 reads CASSYRRGEKLFF. The CDR3 coding sequence is TGTGCCAGCAGCTACCGTCGGGGTGAAAAACTGTTTTTT. This sequence joins TRBV7-6 and TRBJ1-4; D unresolved. The CDR3 is 13 residues long. Per germline, CDR1 SGHVS and CDR2 FNYEAQ. V dropped 4 bases and J dropped 7 bases, with 10 bases sitting between them.

V gene TRBV10-1 combines with J gene TRBJ2-7, with TRBD2 as a possible D gene (6 bases). V was cut by 5 bases and J by 4 bases, with 12 bases left in between. The CDR3 sequence is 13 residues long. Germline CDR1 reads WNHNN; CDR2 reads SYGVQD (reference sequence). CDR3 protein: CASSPWGEYEQYF. For the CDR3, the DNA is TGCGCCAGCAGTCCCTGGGGGGAATACGAGCAGTACTTC.

The chain combines TRBV30 with TRBJ1-2, with no clear D. This CDR3 contains 11 residues. Per the germline V gene, CDR1 is GTSNPN and CDR2 is SVGIG (reference sequence). V lost 2 bases to trimming and J lost 2 bases, with 3 bases between them. CDR3 region: CAWSLNYGYTF. CDR3 DNA sequence: TGTGCCTGGAGTCTCAACTATGGCTACACCTTC.

The CDR3 nucleotides read TGTGCCAGTAGGGAGGGATACAATGAGCAGTTCTTC. Translating it yields CASREGYNEQFF. The chain has TRBV19 and TRBJ2-1; D perhaps matches TRBD2 (6 bases). The V gene lost 6 bases and the J gene lost 4 bases, with 7 bases spanning the gap. The CDR3 has 12 residues. The germline CDR1 and CDR2 sequences are LNHDA and SQIVND (reference sequence).

The chain employs TRBV25-1 and TRBJ1-5; 9 bases agree with TRBD1. V dropped 3 bases and J dropped 1; count of bases not matched to a gene: 10. Germline V gene lookup returns CDR1 MGHDK and CDR2 SYGVNS. The CDR3 spans 18 residues. DNA of the CDR3: TGTGCCAGCAGTGATGGTCGGACAGGGGTTGGGAGCAATCAGCCCCAGCATTTT. Translation gives CASSDGRTGVGSNQPQHF.